The source of this T cell receptor beta chain is a study of blood T cell repertoires in COVID-19. For the study at large: Italy, Spain and the United States were the sources of the convalescent and acute COVID-19 samples.

Some clones are missing from TCRdb's copy, which holds only in-frame ones; the method was immunoSEQ multiplex PCR. The repertoire includes 330,000 or so clones, 87% of them detected once, and 7.5% to 10% sits in the top ten. In Seattle, patients joined the study during active infection and were tracked longitudinally. Sequenced: peripheral blood. This clonotype originated in a young man with COVID-19, enrolled during active disease.

CDR3 nucleotides: TGTGCCAGCAGCTTAGCCCTCTCCCTGAACACTGAAGCTTTCTTT. This translates into CASSLALSLNTEAFF. V usage is TRBV7-2 and J usage is TRBJ1-1; no definite D call. In germline, CDR1 is SGHTA, CDR2 FQGNSA. Trimming shortened V by 0 bases and J by 0 bases, and 8 bases separated the two germline ends. The CDR3 has 15 amino acids.